This is a list of T cell receptor beta chains from one sample in a study of Graves' ophthalmopathy and Graves' hyperthyroidism. TCRdb independently ran MiXCR on the multiplex PCR reads; one entry per CDR3 protein. The table has a few hundred thousand distinct CDR3 sequences, approximately 35% seen once. Material: peripheral blood or thyroid tissue (not recorded which). These TCRs come from an adult man with Graves' hyperthyroidism. CDR3s include the opening cysteine and the closing phenylalanine or tryptophan. D genes are given only for firm matches. A clone size is listed for some rows: how often the clone was seen (once, few, many), or a class if it is expanded.

cdr3_aa,cdr3_nt,d_call,j_call,v_call,clone_size
CASSGAGSNTGELFF,TGTGCCAGCAGTGGAGCGGGGTCGAACACCGGGGAGCTGTTTTTT,TRBD2,TRBJ2-2,TRBV25-1,NA
CSARVSGSPRSYEQYF,TGCAGTGCTAGAGTCTCAGGGAGTCCACGCTCCTACGAGCAGTACTTC,NA,TRBJ2-7,TRBV20-1,NA
CASTALGQGNFEQYF,TGTGCCAGCACTGCCCTCGGACAGGGAAATTTTGAGCAGTACTTC,TRBD1,TRBJ2-7,TRBV12-3/TRBV12-4,many
CASSNGGTYEQYF,TGTGCCAGTAGTAACGGGGGCACCTACGAGCAGTACTTC,NA,TRBJ2-7,TRBV19,few
CASRPSTGSYEQYF,TGTGCCAGCAGGCCCTCGACAGGTTCCTACGAGCAGTACTTC,NA,TRBJ2-7,TRBV12-3/TRBV12-4,many
CASSETQGRGDTQYF,TGTGCCAGCAGCGAAACTCAGGGTAGGGGTGATACGCAGTATTTT,NA,TRBJ2-3,TRBV7-2,NA
CASSLRGGKETQYF,TGTGCTAGCAGCCTTAGAGGGGGGAAGGAGACCCAGTACTTC,NA,TRBJ2-5,TRBV7-9,NA
CASSLSVGTSTYGYTF,TGTGCCAGCAGTTTATCGGTCGGGACGAGCACCTATGGCTACACCTTC,NA,TRBJ1-2,TRBV12-3/TRBV12-4,NA
CAVDRAVYGYTF,TGTGCAGTGGACAGGGCAGTCTATGGCTACACCTTC,TRBD1,TRBJ1-2,TRBV30,few
CASRPAGTIAREQYF,TGTGCCAGCAGACCAGCCGGGACTATCGCTAGGGAGCAGTACTTC,TRBD2,TRBJ2-7,TRBV13,many
CVSSVAVSLDEKLFF,TGTGTCAGCAGTGTGGCCGTCTCTCTGGATGAAAAACTGTTTTTT,NA,TRBJ1-4,TRBV25-1,once
CASSESSGGEKLFF,TGCGCCAGCAGTGAGTCGTCAGGGGGTGAAAAACTGTTTTTT,TRBD1,TRBJ1-4,TRBV10-1,NA
CASSKQGYGYTF,TGTGCCAGCAGTAAACAGGGTTATGGCTACACCTTC,NA,TRBJ1-2,TRBV6-5,many
CASRKLGYEQYF,TGTGCCAGCAGAAAGTTGGGATACGAGCAGTACTTC,NA,TRBJ2-7,TRBV12-3/TRBV12-4,many
CASSQGLQAGNTIYF,TGTGCCAGCAGCCAAGGTCTACAGGCGGGAAACACCATATATTTT,NA,TRBJ1-3,TRBV3-1,NA
CASSIGPANYGYTF,TGTGCCAGTAGTATAGGACCGGCTAACTATGGCTACACCTTC,NA,TRBJ1-2,TRBV19,many
CASSYPGQGGGDTGELFF,TGTGCCAGCAGTTATCCTGGACAGGGAGGTGGTGACACCGGGGAGCTGTTTTTT,TRBD1,TRBJ2-2,TRBV6-5,few
CASYPGRLGRETQHF,TGTGCCAGCTACCCAGGGCGACTGGGGAGGGAGACCCAGCATTTT,NA,TRBJ1-5,TRBV2,NA
CASSSGGVPQETQYF,TGTGCCAGCAGTTCCGGGGGAGTTCCCCAAGAGACCCAGTACTTC,NA,TRBJ2-5,TRBV12-3/TRBV12-4,many
CASSYTTATNEKLFF,TGTGCCAGCAGTTACACGACAGCAACTAATGAAAAACTGTTTTTT,NA,TRBJ1-4,TRBV6-6,NA
CSVVGLATNEQFF,TGCAGCGTTGTAGGGCTAGCTACCAATGAGCAGTTCTTC,NA,TRBJ2-1,TRBV29-1,NA
CASSFGLSWELFF,TGTGCCAGCAGTTTCGGCCTAAGCTGGGAGCTGTTTTTT,NA,TRBJ2-2,TRBV6-4,few
CSVLSPPHSRDSLSEQYF,TGCAGCGTGTTGAGCCCCCCTCATTCACGGGACAGTCTAAGCGAGCAGTACTTC,TRBD1,TRBJ2-7,TRBV29-1,NA
CASSGKGSSLKLFF,TGTGCCAGCAGCGGAAAGGGGTCGAGCCTTAAACTGTTTTTT,NA,TRBJ1-4,TRBV2,NA
CASSLDLGGNQPQHF,TGTGCCAGCAGCTTAGATTTGGGAGGGAATCAGCCCCAGCATTTT,NA,TRBJ1-5,TRBV7-2,many
CSVEEGGAGVLFF,TGCAGCGTTGAAGAAGGTGGAGCGGGGGTACTGTTTTTT,NA,TRBJ1-4,TRBV29-1,NA
CASKGTGGFSSLALYEQYF,TGTGCCAGCAAAGGAACAGGGGGTTTTTCGTCCTTAGCGTTATACGAGCAGTACTTC,TRBD1,TRBJ2-7,TRBV10-3,NA
CASSVGWQGEYEQYF,TGTGCCAGCAGCGTAGGGTGGCAGGGTGAATACGAGCAGTACTTC,NA,TRBJ2-7,TRBV9,many
CASSLGTVRDTQYF,TGCGCCAGCAGCCTTGGGACCGTCAGAGATACGCAGTATTTT,NA,TRBJ2-3,TRBV5-1,NA
CASMGTGLVEQYF,TGTGCCAGTATGGGGACAGGGTTGGTCGAGCAGTACTTC,TRBD1,TRBJ2-7,TRBV19,many
CASSLGAGGADTGELFF,TGTGCCAGCAGCTTGGGGGCAGGGGGCGCGGACACCGGGGAGCTGTTTTTT,TRBD1,TRBJ2-2,TRBV5-4,NA
CSASSGIGNQPQHF,TGCAGTGCTAGCAGCGGGATTGGGAATCAGCCCCAGCATTTT,NA,TRBJ1-5,TRBV20-1,few
CASSLTQGGGPRLEQYF,TGCGCCAGCAGCTTGACACAGGGCGGGGGACCTCGATTGGAGCAGTACTTC,NA,TRBJ2-7,TRBV5-1,NA
CASSQGEGGQETQYF,TGTGCCAGCAGCCAAGGGGAGGGGGGACAAGAGACCCAGTACTTC,NA,TRBJ2-5,TRBV11-2,NA
CSARDSTGNTGELFF,TGCAGTGCTAGAGATAGTACGGGGAACACCGGGGAGCTGTTTTTT,NA,TRBJ2-2,TRBV20-1,many
CAISESRGMFGYTF,TGTGCCATCAGTGAGTCAAGGGGAATGTTTGGCTACACCTTC,NA,TRBJ1-2,TRBV10-3,NA
CASSLVAGPNTGANVLTF,TGCGCCAGCAGCTTGGTGGCAGGGCCGAACACCGGGGCCAACGTCCTGACTTTC,NA,TRBJ2-6,TRBV5-1,once
CAIRRGTGDNEQFF,TGTGCCATCAGGAGGGGAACAGGGGACAATGAGCAGTTCTTC,TRBD1,TRBJ2-1,TRBV10-3,many
CASSPQRIQETQYF,TGTGCCAGCAGCCCACAGCGTATCCAAGAGACCCAGTACTTC,NA,TRBJ2-5,TRBV6-6,many
CASSWENTEAFF,TGTGCCAGCAGTTGGGAGAACACTGAAGCTTTCTTT,NA,TRBJ1-1,TRBV12-3/TRBV12-4,many
CASTTTSGRGTGELFF,TGTGCCAGTACTACGACTAGCGGGAGGGGAACCGGGGAGCTGTTTTTT,TRBD2,TRBJ2-2,TRBV19,NA
CASSWGAFDREQYF,TGCGCCAGCAGCTGGGGGGCTTTCGATCGCGAGCAGTACTTC,NA,TRBJ2-7,TRBV5-1,many
CSVEGTKNEQYF,TGCAGCGTTGAAGGGACGAAGAATGAGCAGTACTTC,NA,TRBJ2-7,TRBV29-1,NA
CASSLSGGRGYTF,TGTGCCAGCAGTTTATCGGGGGGACGTGGCTACACCTTC,NA,TRBJ1-2,TRBV27,many
CASSLNQVNQPQHF,TGTGCCAGCAGCTTGAATCAGGTCAATCAGCCCCAGCATTTT,NA,TRBJ1-5,TRBV7-2,many
CASKLDRASYEQYF,TGTGCCAGTAAATTGGACAGGGCGAGCTACGAGCAGTACTTC,TRBD1,TRBJ2-7,TRBV19,NA
CASSLVAGFPYGYTF,TGTGCCAGCAGCTTAGTGGCAGGGTTCCCCTATGGCTACACCTTC,NA,TRBJ1-2,TRBV7-2,NA
CASSQDFAKPQHF,TGTGCCAGCAGCCAAGATTTCGCAAAGCCCCAGCATTTT,NA,TRBJ1-5,TRBV4-2,few
CSARETGFNSPLHF,TGCAGTGCTAGAGAGACAGGGTTTAATTCACCCCTCCACTTT,TRBD1,TRBJ1-6,TRBV20-1,NA
CASSEALGQGELFF,TGTGCCAGCAGTGAAGCATTGGGACAGGGGGAGCTGTTTTTT,TRBD1,TRBJ2-2,TRBV2,NA
CASSFHSGEPFF,TGTGCCAGCAGCTTCCATTCCGGGGAGCCGTTTTTT,NA,TRBJ2-2,TRBV7-9,NA
CASRKLAVGTDTQYF,TGTGCCAGCAGGAAACTAGCGGTGGGGACAGATACGCAGTATTTT,TRBD2,TRBJ2-3,TRBV2,few
CASTVLTHTEAFF,TGTGCCAGCACCGTCCTGACCCACACTGAAGCTTTCTTT,NA,TRBJ1-1,TRBV6-2/TRBV6-3,many
CATSRPTGGYGYTF,TGTGCCACCAGCAGGCCGACAGGGGGCTATGGCTACACCTTC,TRBD1,TRBJ1-2,TRBV15,NA
CAWSPGTSGRYEQYF,TGTGCCTGGAGCCCCGGGACTAGCGGGAGGTACGAGCAGTACTTC,TRBD2,TRBJ2-7,TRBV7-2,NA
CASSLATKTNSPLHF,TGTGCCAGCAGCTTGGCGACGAAAACTAATTCACCCCTCCACTTT,NA,TRBJ1-6,TRBV5-5,many
CASSQAEQGGYEQYF,TGCGCCAGCAGCCAAGCGGAACAGGGTGGGTACGAGCAGTACTTC,NA,TRBJ2-7,TRBV4-1,many
CASSPRLAGTSYEQYF,TGTGCCAGCAGCCCAAGACTAGCGGGGACGTCCTACGAGCAGTACTTC,TRBD2,TRBJ2-7,TRBV9,NA
CATSEWTSVGNEQFF,TGTGCCACCAGTGAGTGGACTAGCGTGGGCAATGAGCAGTTCTTC,TRBD2,TRBJ2-1,TRBV24-1,few
CASRTGTSGGAGELFF,TGTGCCAGCAGAACCGGGACTAGCGGGGGGGCCGGGGAGCTGTTTTTT,TRBD2,TRBJ2-2,TRBV6-5,NA